These 6 T cell receptor beta chains share one sample of origin, sequenced in a study of T cell changes during pregnancy in multiple sclerosis. Data came from immunoSEQ multiplex PCR; TCRdb stores just in-frame clones and leaves some out. This table has about 20,000 clones, about 85% appearing once. Sequencing was performed on CD8+ T cells from peripheral blood mononuclear cells, taken in the third trimester of pregnancy. The receptors stem from a female donor in good health, enrolled as a control in a pregnancy study.

The DNA of the CDR3 is TGTGCCAGCAGCTTCCCCGGGGAAAAACTGTTTTTT. Encoded protein: CASSFPGEKLFF. This chain uses TRBV5-4 with TRBJ1-4; unclear D gene. The CDR3 length is 12 residues. The V gene lost 2 bases and the J gene lost 8 bases, with 7 bases spanning the gap. Germline loops: CDR1 SGHNT, CDR2 YYREEE (reference sequence).

The chain carries TRBV7-9 and TRBJ2-6, with a tentative D call TRBD2 (5 bases). CDR1 is SEHNR, CDR2 FQNEAQ, per germline (reference sequence). V was shortened by 5 bases and J by 4 bases, with 9 bases between the two germline ends. This CDR3 contains 14 residues. The CDR3 region has the DNA TGTGCCAGCAGCGCCTGGGAGGGGGCCAACGTCCTGACTTTC. This translates into CASSAWEGANVLTF.

V and J are TRBV13 and TRBJ1-1; D is unresolved. CDR1 is PRHDT, CDR2 FYEKMQ, per germline (reference sequence). The V and J ends lost 0 bases and 1 base respectively, with 12 bases between them. The CDR3 is made up of 16 amino acids. CDR3 nucleotide sequence: TGTGCCAGCAGCTTAGGCCCTGGCAGGAAGAACACTGAAGCTTTCTTT. This encodes CASSLGPGRKNTEAFF.

V gene TRBV7-2 combines with J gene TRBJ2-7; unclear D gene. Germline CDR1 SGHTA, CDR2 FQGNSA. V was shortened by 2 bases and J by 1 base, with 9 bases between the two germline ends. The CDR3 consists of 14 residues. The CDR3 coding sequence is TGTGCCAGCAGCTTATGGGCATCTTCCTACGAGCAGTACTTC. It translates to CASSLWASSYEQYF.

This clone was observed a single time. The rearrangement joins TRBV28 to TRBJ2-1; 7 bases are a match to TRBD2. The J segment lost 0 bases and the V segment lost 0 bases, leaving 2 bases of the junction unmatched. CDR1 MDHEN and CDR2 SYDVKM come from the germline V gene. This CDR3 has 16 residues. The CDR3 DNA reads TGTGCCAGCAGTTTATGGGGCGGGAGCTCCTACAATGAGCAGTTCTTC. Its protein product is CASSLWGGSSYNEQFF.

The chain links TRBV4-1 to TRBJ2-7; no firm D call. Trimming cost V 2 bases and J 0 bases, with 8 bases left between them. This CDR3 has 14 residues. The germline gives CDR1 MGHRA, CDR2 YSYEKL. As DNA, the CDR3 is TGCGCCAGCAGCCAAACAGCATCCTCCTACGAGCAGTACTTC. Translated, it gives CASSQTASSYEQYF.